This is a list of T cell receptor beta chains from one sample in a study of shared clonotypes between healthy human individuals. Method: immunoSEQ multiplex PCR; TCRdb's copy keeps in-frame clones and lacks some. The data contain about 470,000 clones, about 85% of them seen just once; the ten biggest clones take up less than 15%. The material sequenced was PBMCs. The origin of the receptors is a woman in her forties in good health. Some clones in this sample may be carry-over from other donors' samples. The CDR3 runs from the conserved cysteine through the conserved F or W. D genes are given only for firm matches. Size is stated for part of the rows, as once, few or many counts, or as a class when the clone is expanded.

d_call	j_call	cdr3_length	v_call	clone_size	cdr3_aa	cdr3_nt
-	TRBJ2-2	14	TRBV7-6	-	CASSLALRTGELFF	TGTGCCAGCAGCTTAGCGCTCAGGACCGGGGAGCTGTTTTTT
-	TRBJ1-4	14	TRBV5-1	-	CASSFRRGNEKLFF	TGCGCCAGCAGCTTTCGGCGGGGCAATGAAAAACTGTTTTTT
TRBD1	TRBJ2-3	14	TRBV7-2	-	CASSFRQGDDTQYF	TGTGCCAGCAGCTTTCGCCAGGGGGATGATACGCAGTATTTT
TRBD1	TRBJ1-4	16	TRBV7-9	-	CASSLSTGFRNEKLFF	TGTGCCAGCAGCTTATCGACAGGGTTCAGGAATGAAAAACTGTTTTTT
TRBD2	TRBJ2-7	15	TRBV28	-	CASSLLAASSYEQYF	TGTGCCAGCAGTCTACTAGCGGCTAGCTCCTACGAGCAGTACTTC
-	TRBJ2-2	13	TRBV9	-	CASSVGPCGELFF	TGTGCCAGCAGCGTAGGTCCTTGCGGGGAGCTGTTTTTT
TRBD2	TRBJ2-5	15	TRBV5-5	-	CASSPGLAAQETQYF	TGTGCCAGCAGCCCGGGACTAGCGGCCCAAGAGACCCAGTACTTC
-	TRBJ2-3	14	TRBV27	few	CASSFSLSTDTQYF	TGTGCCAGCAGTTTCTCGCTTAGCACAGATACGCAGTATTTT
-	TRBJ2-7	15	TRBV7-6	-	CASSPSEDRIYEQYF	TGTGCCAGCAGCCCGAGCGAGGACAGAATCTACGAGCAGTACTTC
-	TRBJ2-1	13	TRBV6-6	-	CASSDRTYNEQFF	TGTGCCAGCAGTGACAGGACGTACAATGAGCAGTTCTTC
-	TRBJ1-5	14	TRBV19	many	CASSITGNGQPQHF	TGTGCCAGTAGTATAACAGGGAATGGGCAGCCCCAGCATTTT
TRBD2	TRBJ2-2	17	TRBV4-3	few	CASSRRLAGDGSGELFF	TGCGCCAGCAGCCGCCGACTAGCGGGAGATGGGTCCGGGGAGCTGTTTTTT
-	TRBJ2-2	15	TRBV11-3	once	CASSLYGSWTGELFF	TGTGCCAGCAGCTTATACGGGAGCTGGACCGGGGAGCTGTTTTTT
TRBD2	TRBJ2-3	16	TRBV4-3	few	CASSQGLAGGADTQYF	TGCGCCAGCAGCCAAGGACTAGCGGGAGGAGCAGATACGCAGTATTTT
TRBD2	TRBJ2-1	14	TRBV6-1	-	CASSLSGRYNEQFF	TGTGCCAGCAGTTTGAGCGGGAGGTACAATGAGCAGTTCTTC
-	TRBJ2-7	13	TRBV7-2	few	CASSFGRDGEQYF	TGTGCCAGCAGCTTTGGCAGGGATGGCGAGCAGTACTTC
-	TRBJ2-5	11	TRBV28	-	CASSLAETQYF	TGTGCCAGCAGTTTGGCCGAGACCCAGTACTTC
-	TRBJ2-2	16	TRBV4-1	-	CASSQDLQPGTGELFF	TGCGCCAGCAGCCAAGATCTTCAGCCGGGGACCGGGGAGCTGTTTTTT
-	TRBJ2-1	11	TRBV29-1	-	CSVEYYNEQFF	TGCAGCGTCGAATACTACAATGAGCAGTTCTTC
-	TRBJ1-6	13	TRBV28	once	CASSPTLYSPLHF	TGTGCCAGCAGTCCCACCTTGTATTCACCCCTCCACTTT
-	TRBJ2-1	13	TRBV28	-	CASSLRDLNEQFF	TGTGCCAGCAGTTTGAGGGACCTCAATGAGCAGTTCTTC
TRBD2	TRBJ2-7	16	TRBV11-2	-	CASSSGTSGSVDEQYF	TGTGCCAGCAGTTCCGGGACTAGCGGGAGTGTGGACGAGCAGTACTTC
TRBD2	TRBJ2-3	16	TRBV7-3	once	CASSLGPAGGTDTQYF	TGTGCCAGCAGCTTAGGGCCGGCGGGGGGCACAGATACGCAGTATTTT
-	TRBJ2-2	13	TRBV4-2	-	CASSQGAAGELFF	TGTGCCAGCAGCCAAGGGGCGGCCGGGGAGCTGTTTTTT
-	TRBJ2-7	12	TRBV23-1	-	CASSQWTTEQYF	TGCGCCAGCAGTCAATGGACCACCGAGCAGTACTTC
-	TRBJ2-3	14	TRBV7-3	-	CASSPGTSTDTQYF	TGTGCCAGCAGCCCAGGGACCAGCACAGATACGCAGTATTTT
TRBD1	TRBJ1-2	17	TRBV7-6	few	CASSSWANRGFNYGYTF	TGTGCCAGCAGCTCCTGGGCCAACAGGGGATTTAACTATGGCTACACCTTC
-	TRBJ1-2	13	TRBV27	-	CASSFRTNYGYTF	TGTGCCAGCAGTTTTCGGACTAACTATGGCTACACCTTC
-	TRBJ2-6	13	TRBV5-1	-	CASSPVGANVLTF	TGCGCCAGCAGCCCGGTAGGGGCCAACGTCCTGACTTTC
TRBD1	TRBJ2-3	16	TRBV4-1	-	CASSQPGTASTDTQYF	TGCGCCAGCAGCCAACCCGGGACAGCTAGCACAGATACGCAGTATTTT
TRBD1	TRBJ2-7	15	TRBV7-2	-	CASSAGGTGVGEQYF	TGTGCCAGCAGCGCCGGCGGGACAGGGGTGGGTGAGCAGTACTTC
TRBD2	TRBJ2-5	15	TRBV2	-	CASSEDGAGVETQYF	TGTGCCAGCAGTGAAGATGGTGCGGGGGTGGAGACCCAGTACTTC
-	TRBJ2-3	14	TRBV6-6	-	CASSFLTGADTQYF	TGTGCCAGCAGTTTTCTAACGGGAGCAGATACGCAGTATTTT
-	TRBJ2-4	13	TRBV28	-	CASRQDPLSIQYF	TGTGCCAGTCGACAGGACCCCTTAAGCATTCAGTACTTC
TRBD1	TRBJ1-2	15	TRBV7-9	-	CASSSRLTGEFGYTF	TGTGCCAGCAGCTCCAGATTGACAGGGGAGTTCGGCTACACCTTC
-	TRBJ2-4	17	TRBV4-3	-	CASSQATSSSAKNIQYF	TGCGCCAGCAGCCAAGCCACTAGCTCGTCGGCCAAAAACATTCAGTACTTC
-	TRBJ2-7	13	TRBV2	-	CASKQSLSYEQYF	TGTGCCAGCAAACAGTCCCTCTCCTACGAGCAGTACTTC
TRBD1	TRBJ2-1	15	TRBV4-2	-	CASSQDRGTADEQFF	TGTGCCAGCAGCCAAGATAGAGGGACAGCCGATGAGCAGTTCTTC
-	TRBJ1-1	12	TRBV7-9	once	CASSGGSAEAFF	TGTGCCAGCTCCGGGGGTTCGGCTGAAGCTTTCTTT